These 16 T cell receptor beta chains originate from one sample sequenced in a study of molecular identifiers for immune sequencing clone quantification. TCRdb reprocessed the PCR reads with MiXCR, giving one entry per CDR3 protein. The sample yields under 600,000 distinct CDR3 sequences, 20% to 25% seen once. The sequenced sample was naive CD8+ T cells from blood, with Jurkat cell RNA spiked in. Subset described: FACS-sorted CD8+CD4-CCR7+CD45RA+ naive T cells. The source is a human donor in good health. Some libraries in this study had Jurkat cell RNA spiked in.

In its sample, this clonotype was seen many times. The chain couples TRBV20-1 to TRBJ2-2, with D perhaps being TRBD1 or TRBD2 (5 bases each). The CDR3 sequence is 15 residues long. Germline V gene sequence: CDR1 DFQATT, CDR2 SNEGSKA (reference sequence). V lost 0 bases and J 6 bases, leaving 14 bases between the germline ends. The CDR3 DNA follows: TGCAGTGCTAGAGATCGGTGGGGGTGGGCCGGGGAGCTGTTTTTT. This translates into CSARDRWGWAGELFF.

This clonotype was detected ten times or more. The rearrangement links TRBV7-9 to TRBJ1-1, with D perhaps TRBD1 (5 bases). CDR3 size: 14 residues. V was clipped by 4 bases and J by 8 bases, with 17 bases between them. Germline assignment: CDR1 SEHNR and CDR2 FQNEAQ (reference sequence). CDR3 DNA sequence: TGTGCCAGCAGCTCGGGACGGGGCCATGAAGAAGCTTTCTTT. Its protein is CASSSGRGHEEAFF.

The chain carries TRBV29-1 and TRBJ2-7; D remains unclear. This CDR3 is built from 12 residues. Trimming took 4 bases from V and 0 from J, leaving 7 bases between them. Looked up from germline, CDR1 is SQVTM and CDR2 is ANQGSEA. This chain's CDR3 is CSVVQDSYEQYF. In nucleotides, the CDR3 is TGCAGCGTTGTTCAGGACTCCTACGAGCAGTACTTC.

The CDR3 loop is CASSAAGESPLHF. The CDR3 DNA reads as TGTGCCAGCAGTGCCGCGGGGGAATCACCCCTCCACTTT. The chain combines TRBV6-4 with TRBJ1-6, with D perhaps matching TRBD1 (5 bases). The CDR3 extends over 13 amino acids. Germline CDR1 MRHNA, CDR2 SNTAGT. The V end lost 4 bases, the J end lost 10 bases, and 11 bases lay between the germline ends.

The table lists this clonotype with many counts. The J gene is TRBJ1-5, the V gene TRBV7-6; no firm D call. The germline CDR1 and CDR2 sequences are SGHVS and FNYEAQ. The V and J ends lost 1 base and 6 bases respectively, with 7 bases between them. CDR3 length equals 13 residues. Here the CDR3 DNA reads TGTGCCAGCAGCTTAGAGGTGGGTCAGCCCCAGCATTTT. This gives the protein CASSLEVGQPQHF.

The rearrangement uses TRBV5-1 and TRBJ1-2; D is unresolved. The CDR3 covers 14 residues. The germline gives CDR1 SGHRS, CDR2 YFSETQ. V was cut by 1 base and J by 5 bases, with 12 bases left in between. Written as DNA, the CDR3 is TGCGCCAGCAGCTTGCCGCGTGCTGGGTATGGCTACACCTTC. Residues: CASSLPRAGYGYTF.

This clonotype has at least ten counts. V and J are TRBV7-2 and TRBJ2-5, with D uncertain. The CDR3 spans 15 residues. In germline, CDR1 is SGHTA, CDR2 FQGNSA. Trimming shortened V by 5 bases and J by 1 base, and 14 bases separated the two germline ends. The CDR3 sequence: CASSPRPASQETQYF. CDR3 coding DNA: TGTGCCAGCAGCCCTCGGCCGGCCTCCCAAGAGACCCAGTACTTC.

This clonotype was picked up many times. The genes are TRBV12-3 or TRBV12-4 and TRBJ2-3; no firm D call. Trimming shortened V by 8 bases and J by 0 bases, and 12 bases separated the two germline ends. CDR3 length: 14 amino acids. CDR3 region: CASGLGSSTDTQYF. CDR3 DNA sequence: TGTGCCAGCGGGCTTGGGTCTAGCACAGATACGCAGTATTTT.

This clonotype was seen ten or more times. J is TRBJ2-5 and V is TRBV15, with D perhaps TRBD1 or TRBD2 (5 bases each). Germline V CDR1 and CDR2: LNHNV, YYDKDF (reference sequence). This CDR3 comprises 13 residues. V was cut by 2 bases and J by 3 bases, with 7 bases left in between. The CDR3: CATSRRDEETQYF. CDR3 DNA sequence: TGTGCCACCAGCAGACGGGACGAAGAGACCCAGTACTTC.

The CDR3: CASRGAGVFYEQYF. The CDR3 nucleotides read TGTGCCAGCCGTGGGGCAGGGGTGTTTTACGAGCAGTACTTC. V usage is TRBV2 and J usage is TRBJ2-7, with a tentative D call TRBD1 (6 bases). The length of the CDR3 is 14 residues. In germline, CDR1 is SNHLY, CDR2 FYNNEI. V dropped 8 bases and J dropped 4 bases, with 18 bases sitting between them.

The chain links TRBV20-1 to TRBJ2-7, with a weak D call TRBD1 (5 bases). The V gene's germline CDR1 is DFQATT and CDR2 SNEGSKA (reference sequence). The CDR3 totals 15 residues. Trimming pared 0 bases from V and 2 bases from J, leaving 14 bases between. Here the CDR3 reads CSARDEQALTYEQYF. The CDR3 DNA follows: TGCAGTGCTAGAGATGAACAGGCGTTGACCTACGAGCAGTACTTC.

This clonotype was detected many times. The chain uses TRBV27 and TRBJ1-5; possible D gene TRBD1, 6 bases. V shed 7 bases and J shed 7 bases, with 17 bases lying between them. The CDR3 is made up of 14 amino acids. Looked up from germline, CDR1 is MNHEY and CDR2 is SMNVEV (reference sequence). CDR3 in DNA: TGTGCCAGCAACTCATGGGGGGGCGGGCAGCCCCAGCATTTT. Its protein product is CASNSWGGGQPQHF.

As to this clonotype: A much larger clonotype is one base distant, so this may be a read error. V and J are TRBV5-3 and TRBJ2-7; 13 bases align to TRBD2. TRBV5-3 is assigned to the ORF class and has an uncertain function. This CDR3 region has 17 residues. Losses at the gene ends were 8 bases for V and 4 bases for J; bases not matched to a gene: 15. CDR3: CASSRAGLAGAAYEQYF. In nucleotides, the CDR3 is TGTGCCAGCAGCCGGGCAGGACTAGCGGGAGCGGCGTACGAGCAGTACTTC.

This clonotype was detected many times. V gene TRBV4-1 combines with J gene TRBJ2-3; no clear D gene. The CDR3 consists of 15 residues. Trimming pared 0 bases from V and 3 bases from J, leaving 10 bases between. Looked up from germline, CDR1 is MGHRA and CDR2 is YSYEKL. Here the CDR3 reads CASSQEGFGTDTQYF. For the CDR3, the DNA is TGCGCCAGCAGCCAAGAGGGGTTCGGGACAGATACGCAGTATTTT.

Points on this clonotype: One end of the junction varies from germline; a read error may be responsible. V usage is TRBV30 and J usage is TRBJ1-1; the D gene is possibly TRBD1 (5 bases). The germline V gene encodes CDR1 GTSNPN and CDR2 SVGIG (reference sequence). This CDR3 region has 12 residues. The CDR3 bases are TGTGCCTGGAGTCCAGGGAACACTGAAGCTCTCTTT. Its translation is CAWSPGNTEALF.

This clonotype was detected a few times. The genes are TRBV27 and TRBJ2-2; 10 nucleotides agree with TRBD2. In germline, CDR1 is MNHEY, CDR2 SMNVEV (reference sequence). CDR3 length: 17 residues. Unmatched junction bases numbered 10, after V lost 5 bases and J lost 4 bases. The CDR3 loop reads CASSITSSGRSTGELFF. CDR3 nucleotide sequence: TGTGCCAGCAGTATTACCAGTAGCGGGAGGAGCACCGGGGAGCTGTTTTTT.